A selection of T cell receptor beta chains follows, all from one sample in a study of Ad26.COV2.S vaccination and SARS-CoV-2 variants. Produced via immunoSEQ multiplex PCR; TCRdb's table is partial and in-frame only. The table has 360,000 or so clones, around 91% seen once. Sample: peripheral blood, taken in a trial of Ad26.COV2.S vaccine versus placebo. The receptors were sampled from a person aged 18-60 years who received the Ad26.COV2.S COVID-19 vaccine or a placebo. The CDR3 runs from the conserved cysteine through the conserved F or W. The D gene is left open where the match is weak. Not all rows give a size; the values are once, few, many and, for expanded clones, a class.

v_call: TRBV29-1; clone_size: once; j_call: TRBJ2-1; d_call: NA; cdr3_aa: CSVAGAGNEQFF; cdr3_nt: TGCAGCGTGGCAGGGGCGGGCAATGAGCAGTTCTTC
v_call: TRBV9; clone_size: NA; j_call: TRBJ2-2; d_call: NA; cdr3_aa: CASTVYGTGELFF; cdr3_nt: TGTGCCAGCACCGTTTACGGCACCGGGGAGCTGTTTTTT
v_call: TRBV3-1/TRBV3-2; clone_size: NA; j_call: TRBJ2-5; d_call: NA; cdr3_aa: CASSQVRAGRGTQYF; cdr3_nt: TGTGCCAGCAGCCAAGTCCGAGCCGGCCGGGGGACCCAGTACTTC
v_call: TRBV6-5; clone_size: NA; j_call: TRBJ1-2; d_call: NA; cdr3_aa: CASNTGTTSNYGYTF; cdr3_nt: TGTGCCAGCAATACCGGGACAACATCTAACTATGGCTACACCTTC
v_call: TRBV6-5; clone_size: NA; j_call: TRBJ2-2; d_call: TRBD1; cdr3_aa: CASSSGQGLGELFF; cdr3_nt: TGTGCCAGCAGCTCAGGACAGGGGCTCGGGGAGCTGTTTTTT
v_call: TRBV12-3/TRBV12-4; clone_size: NA; j_call: TRBJ1-1; d_call: NA; cdr3_aa: CASSLGENTEAFF; cdr3_nt: TGTGCCAGCAGTTTAGGGGAGAACACTGAAGCTTTCTTT
v_call: TRBV28; clone_size: NA; j_call: TRBJ1-1; d_call: NA; cdr3_aa: CASRTLQGEAFF; cdr3_nt: TGTGCCAGCAGAACATTACAGGGTGAAGCTTTCTTT
v_call: TRBV9; clone_size: once; j_call: TRBJ2-2; d_call: TRBD2; cdr3_aa: CASNDRGGTGELFF; cdr3_nt: TGTGCCAGCAACGACCGGGGGGGCACCGGGGAGCTGTTTTTT
v_call: TRBV30; clone_size: NA; j_call: TRBJ2-1; d_call: TRBD2; cdr3_aa: CAWTGRRYNEQFF; cdr3_nt: TGTGCCTGGACCGGGAGGAGGTACAATGAGCAGTTCTTC
v_call: TRBV14; clone_size: NA; j_call: TRBJ1-2; d_call: NA; cdr3_aa: CASSQDVMNLYGYTF; cdr3_nt: TGTGCCAGCAGCCAAGACGTCATGAACCTCTATGGCTACACCTTC
v_call: TRBV18; clone_size: NA; j_call: TRBJ2-7; d_call: TRBD2; cdr3_aa: CASSPGSGTSPYEQYF; cdr3_nt: TGTGCCAGCTCACCAGGATCTGGGACTAGTCCCTACGAGCAGTACTTC
v_call: TRBV5-4; clone_size: NA; j_call: TRBJ2-1; d_call: TRBD2; cdr3_aa: CASSLEGLAGANEQFF; cdr3_nt: TGTGCCAGCAGCTTGGAGGGACTAGCGGGAGCGAATGAGCAGTTCTTC
v_call: TRBV7-2; clone_size: once; j_call: TRBJ2-7; d_call: NA; cdr3_aa: CASSLPGAYIYEQYF; cdr3_nt: TGTGCCAGCAGCTTGCCCGGGGCCTACATCTACGAGCAGTACTTC
v_call: TRBV7-7; clone_size: NA; j_call: TRBJ2-3; d_call: NA; cdr3_aa: CASNFRRSNTDTQYF; cdr3_nt: TGTGCCAGCAACTTTCGGCGGAGTAACACAGATACGCAGTATTTT
v_call: TRBV2; clone_size: NA; j_call: TRBJ1-6; d_call: NA; cdr3_aa: CASTFGDPNSPLHF; cdr3_nt: TGTGCCAGCACTTTTGGGGATCCCAATTCACCCCTCCACTTT
v_call: TRBV6-2/TRBV6-3; clone_size: NA; j_call: TRBJ2-3; d_call: NA; cdr3_aa: CASSRDLQSTDTQYF; cdr3_nt: TGTGCCAGCAGTAGGGACCTACAGAGCACAGATACGCAGTATTTT
v_call: TRBV7-6; clone_size: NA; j_call: TRBJ1-3; d_call: NA; cdr3_aa: CASSLERAGNTIYF; cdr3_nt: TGTGCCAGCAGCTTAGAGAGAGCTGGAAACACCATATATTTT
v_call: TRBV7-9; clone_size: NA; j_call: TRBJ2-3; d_call: NA; cdr3_aa: CASSLGRSSTDTQYF; cdr3_nt: TGTGCCAGCAGCTTAGGACGTTCTAGCACAGATACGCAGTATTTT
v_call: TRBV15; clone_size: NA; j_call: TRBJ1-6; d_call: NA; cdr3_aa: CATSRDLLGGGNSPLHF; cdr3_nt: TGTGCCACCAGCAGAGATCTACTAGGGGGTGGTAATTCACCCCTCCACTTT
v_call: TRBV28; clone_size: NA; j_call: TRBJ2-7; d_call: TRBD1; cdr3_aa: CATELGQGDHEQYF; cdr3_nt: TGTGCCACAGAGCTAGGCCAGGGGGACCACGAGCAGTACTTC
v_call: TRBV5-8; clone_size: NA; j_call: TRBJ2-3; d_call: NA; cdr3_aa: CASTRQPTDTQYF; cdr3_nt: TGTGCCAGCACCAGGCAACCCACAGATACGCAGTATTTT
v_call: TRBV10-3; clone_size: NA; j_call: TRBJ1-2; d_call: NA; cdr3_aa: CAISIGSYYGYTF; cdr3_nt: TGTGCCATCAGTATTGGCAGCTACTATGGCTACACCTTC
v_call: TRBV2; clone_size: NA; j_call: TRBJ2-5; d_call: NA; cdr3_aa: CATKGGLAGFQETQYF; cdr3_nt: TGTGCCACCAAAGGGGGCTTAGCGGGATTCCAAGAGACCCAGTACTTC
v_call: TRBV6-5; clone_size: few; j_call: TRBJ1-6; d_call: TRBD1; cdr3_aa: CASTSHGTGVSPLHF; cdr3_nt: TGTGCCAGCACCAGCCATGGGACAGGGGTTTCACCCCTCCACTTT
v_call: TRBV5-1; clone_size: NA; j_call: TRBJ1-5; d_call: NA; cdr3_aa: CASSLAPGEENQPQHF; cdr3_nt: TGCGCCAGCAGCTTGGCGCCAGGGGAGGAAAATCAGCCCCAGCATTTT
v_call: TRBV5-4; clone_size: NA; j_call: TRBJ1-4; d_call: NA; cdr3_aa: CASSLQEGEKLFF; cdr3_nt: TGTGCCAGCAGCTTACAGGAGGGTGAAAAACTGTTTTTT
v_call: TRBV18; clone_size: NA; j_call: TRBJ1-1; d_call: NA; cdr3_aa: CASSELPNTEAFF; cdr3_nt: TGTGCCAGCTCAGAACTTCCGAACACTGAAGCTTTCTTT
v_call: TRBV5-1; clone_size: NA; j_call: TRBJ2-7; d_call: TRBD1; cdr3_aa: CASSLRTGHEQYF; cdr3_nt: TGCGCCAGCAGCTTAAGGACAGGTCACGAGCAGTACTTC
v_call: TRBV5-1; clone_size: NA; j_call: TRBJ2-3; d_call: TRBD1; cdr3_aa: CASSLRTGRTDTQYF; cdr3_nt: TGCGCCAGCAGCCTTAGGACAGGGAGAACGGATACGCAGTATTTT
v_call: TRBV24-1; clone_size: NA; j_call: TRBJ2-1; d_call: NA; cdr3_aa: CATSDNLGTEQFF; cdr3_nt: TGTGCCACCAGTGATAATCTAGGGACCGAGCAGTTCTTC
v_call: TRBV5-4; clone_size: few; j_call: TRBJ1-6; d_call: NA; cdr3_aa: CASSPARGNNSPLHF; cdr3_nt: TGTGCCAGCAGCCCCGCCCGAGGGAATAATTCACCCCTCCACTTT
v_call: TRBV11-2; clone_size: NA; j_call: TRBJ2-4; d_call: TRBD2; cdr3_aa: CASSLLGLANIQYF; cdr3_nt: TGTGCCAGCAGCTTGTTAGGACTAGCAAACATTCAGTACTTC
v_call: TRBV30; clone_size: NA; j_call: TRBJ2-2; d_call: NA; cdr3_aa: CAWINTGELFF; cdr3_nt: TGTGCCTGGATTAACACCGGGGAGCTGTTTTTT
v_call: TRBV29-1; clone_size: NA; j_call: TRBJ2-7; d_call: TRBD2; cdr3_aa: CSVELLRTSGYEQYF; cdr3_nt: TGCAGCGTTGAACTCCTCAGGACTAGCGGATACGAGCAGTACTTC
v_call: TRBV2; clone_size: NA; j_call: TRBJ1-1; d_call: TRBD1; cdr3_aa: CASRGDRDSEAFF; cdr3_nt: TGTGCCAGCAGGGGGGACAGGGATAGTGAAGCTTTCTTT
v_call: TRBV3-1/TRBV3-2; clone_size: once; j_call: TRBJ1-2; d_call: NA; cdr3_aa: CASSPGGRGHGYTF; cdr3_nt: TGTGCCAGCAGCCCGGGGGGTAGGGGACATGGCTACACCTTC
v_call: TRBV19; clone_size: NA; j_call: TRBJ1-2; d_call: NA; cdr3_aa: CASSTGTAYGYTF; cdr3_nt: TGTGCCAGTAGTACAGGAACGGCTTATGGCTACACCTTC
v_call: TRBV6-5; clone_size: NA; j_call: TRBJ2-7; d_call: TRBD2; cdr3_aa: CASSYSGLAAYEQYF; cdr3_nt: TGTGCCAGCAGTTACTCAGGACTAGCGGCATACGAGCAGTACTTC
v_call: TRBV3-1/TRBV3-2; clone_size: NA; j_call: TRBJ2-7; d_call: NA; cdr3_aa: CASSHKKGHYEQYF; cdr3_nt: TGTGCCAGCAGCCATAAAAAGGGTCATTACGAGCAGTACTTC
v_call: TRBV30; clone_size: NA; j_call: TRBJ1-6; d_call: TRBD1; cdr3_aa: CAWSSRQGSSYNSPLHF; cdr3_nt: TGTGCCTGGAGTTCTAGACAGGGAAGCTCCTATAATTCACCCCTCCACTTT
v_call: TRBV20-1; clone_size: NA; j_call: TRBJ2-3; d_call: NA; cdr3_aa: CSASPRWTETGDTQYF; cdr3_nt: TGCAGTGCTAGTCCCCGTTGGACCGAAACGGGAGATACGCAGTATTTT
v_call: TRBV5-1; clone_size: NA; j_call: TRBJ1-4; d_call: TRBD1; cdr3_aa: CASSFAGGGNEKLFF; cdr3_nt: TGCGCCAGCAGCTTCGCAGGGGGCGGGAATGAAAAACTGTTTTTT
v_call: TRBV29-1; clone_size: NA; j_call: TRBJ2-2; d_call: NA; cdr3_aa: CSADRSNTGELFF; cdr3_nt: TGCAGCGCCGACAGATCGAACACCGGGGAGCTGTTTTTT
v_call: TRBV11-2; clone_size: few; j_call: TRBJ1-1; d_call: TRBD1; cdr3_aa: CASSLRRQGRISAREAFF; cdr3_nt: TGTGCCAGCAGCTTACGGAGACAGGGTAGGATCTCGGCCCGCGAAGCTTTCTTT
v_call: TRBV5-4; clone_size: NA; j_call: TRBJ1-6; d_call: TRBD1; cdr3_aa: CASSSTGGGSPLHF; cdr3_nt: TGTGCCAGCAGCTCGACAGGGGGCGGGTCACCCCTCCACTTT
v_call: TRBV10-3; clone_size: NA; j_call: TRBJ1-1; d_call: NA; cdr3_aa: CAISESLGNTEAFF; cdr3_nt: TGTGCCATCAGTGAGTCCTTGGGAAACACTGAAGCTTTCTTT
v_call: TRBV5-4; clone_size: NA; j_call: TRBJ2-4; d_call: TRBD1; cdr3_aa: CASSPRTGLDKNIQYF; cdr3_nt: TGTGCCAGCAGCCCCCGGACAGGGCTGGACAAAAACATTCAGTACTTC
v_call: TRBV6-2/TRBV6-3; clone_size: NA; j_call: TRBJ2-5; d_call: NA; cdr3_aa: CASSPGLLTGSGRETQYF; cdr3_nt: TGTGCCAGCAGTCCGGGCCTTTTAACAGGGAGCGGCAGAGAGACCCAGTACTTC